These T cell receptor beta chains were read from a single sample in a study of T cells in Graves' hyperthyroidism and ophthalmopathy. TCRdb reprocessed the multiplex PCR reads via MiXCR and lists one record per CDR3 protein. The sample consists of about 300,000 distinct CDR3 sequences, roughly 19% of them appearing once. Sequences were obtained from blood. Every receptor here comes from a man aged 50 to 60 with Graves' ophthalmopathy. The CDR3 runs from the conserved cysteine through the conserved F or W. Fields, in order: D gene, J gene, V gene, clone size, CDR3 DNA, CDR3 protein. The D gene is left open where the match is weak. A clone size is listed for some rows: how often the clone was seen (once, few, many), or a class if it is expanded.

TRBD2 | TRBJ2-1 | TRBV20-1 | NA | TGCAGTGCGGGACTAGCGGGAGCCTACAATGAGCAGTTCTTC | CSAGLAGAYNEQFF
TRBD1 | TRBJ1-3 | TRBV6-1 | NA | TGTGCCAGCAGTGGACAGGGCTTCTCTGGAAACACCATATATTTT | CASSGQGFSGNTIYF
NA | TRBJ2-7 | TRBV14 | once | TGTGCCAGCAGCCGCTCCCGGGGGACCTACGAGCAGTACTTC | CASSRSRGTYEQYF
TRBD1 | TRBJ2-7 | TRBV5-1 | many | TGCGCCAGCAGCTTATCCGGGACAGGCTCCGAAGAGCAGTACTTC | CASSLSGTGSEEQYF
TRBD2 | TRBJ2-1 | TRBV11-2 | few | TGTGCCAGCAGCGGATTAGCGGGAGGGTTGTACAATGAGCAATTCTTC | CASSGLAGGLYNEQFF
TRBD2 | TRBJ2-7 | TRBV20-1 | many | TGCAGTGCTAGATCCGGGACTAGCGGGGTCTCCTACGAGCAGTACTTC | CSARSGTSGVSYEQYF
TRBD2 | TRBJ2-2 | TRBV6-1 | NA | TGTGCCAGCAGTCCACTAGCGGGAATCCCCGGGGAGCTGTTTTTT | CASSPLAGIPGELFF
NA | TRBJ2-2 | TRBV11-1 | many | TGTGCCAGCAGCGTCAGCACCGGGGAGCTGTTTTTT | CASSVSTGELFF
NA | TRBJ2-1 | TRBV14 | NA | TGTGCCAGCAGCCACGGACACCTCAATGAGCAGTTCTTC | CASSHGHLNEQFF
NA | TRBJ2-7 | TRBV20-1 | many | TGCAGTGCTAGTCTCCCTCAGGTGAAATCCTACGAGCAGTACTTC | CSASLPQVKSYEQYF
NA | TRBJ1-1 | TRBV5-6 | few | TGTGCCAGCGGTCCTTGGGGTAGAAGTGAAGCTTTCTTT | CASGPWGRSEAFF
TRBD1 | TRBJ1-5 | TRBV24-1 | many | TGTGCCACCAGTGATTTGCGGCAGGGGGCCTGGAGCAATCAGCCCCAGCATTTT | CATSDLRQGAWSNQPQHF
NA | TRBJ2-5 | TRBV29-1 | NA | TGCAGCGTTGAAAAAGACAGCCAAGAGACCCAGTACTTC | CSVEKDSQETQYF
TRBD1 | TRBJ2-3 | TRBV5-1 | NA | TGCGCCAGCAGCCTACAGGGGGAAGCGCAGTATTTT | CASSLQGEAQYF
NA | TRBJ1-3 | TRBV18 | many | TGTGCCAGCTCACCACAGGGGACCCGTGACACCATATATTTT | CASSPQGTRDTIYF
TRBD1 | TRBJ1-1 | TRBV29-1 | NA | TGCAGCGTTGGGACAGGGCGAGTGACTGAAGCTTTCTTT | CSVGTGRVTEAFF
TRBD1 | TRBJ2-7 | TRBV28 | many | TGTGCCAGCAGTTTCTCTACAGGGGGTGAGACCTACGAGCAGTACTTC | CASSFSTGGETYEQYF
NA | TRBJ1-1 | TRBV19 | NA | TGTGCCAGTACCTCCGGCCGGGGCCGGGCTGAAGCTTTCTTT | CASTSGRGRAEAFF
TRBD2 | TRBJ2-3 | TRBV30 | NA | TGTGCCTGGAGTGTGCCTAGCGGGAGGACCACAGATACGCAGTATTTT | CAWSVPSGRTTDTQYF
NA | TRBJ1-5 | TRBV19 | many | TGTGCCAGTAGCCGAGGGGCGTCGCAAAATCAGCCCCAGCATTTT | CASSRGASQNQPQHF
TRBD1 | TRBJ2-2 | TRBV29-1 | NA | TGCAGCGTTGTGACAGGGGGCGCGAACACCGGGGAGCTGTTTTTT | CSVVTGGANTGELFF
NA | TRBJ1-2 | TRBV30 | NA | TGTGCCTGGAGTTCCGGACGGGGCTATGGCTACACCTTC | CAWSSGRGYGYTF
TRBD2 | TRBJ2-3 | TRBV24-1 | NA | TGTGCCACCAGTGGAGAAGCGGGAGTCTCGGATACGCAGTATTTT | CATSGEAGVSDTQYF
TRBD1 | TRBJ1-1 | TRBV20-1 | many | TGCAGTGCTAGGGGCTGGACAGGGGAAGTCACTGAAGCTTTCTTT | CSARGWTGEVTEAFF
NA | TRBJ2-6 | TRBV27 | NA | TGTGCCAGCAGGCCGGGACTTTCCTCTGGGGCCAACGTCCTGACTTTC | CASRPGLSSGANVLTF
NA | TRBJ1-1 | TRBV3-1 | many | TGTGCCAGCAGCCAAAAGGGAAACACTGAAGCTTTCTTT | CASSQKGNTEAFF
TRBD1 | TRBJ1-4 | TRBV19 | NA | TGTGCCAGTAGTACTCCCCCGGGACAGGGCGGTGAAAAACTGTTTTTT | CASSTPPGQGGEKLFF
NA | TRBJ1-3 | TRBV11-2 | NA | NA | CASSLTGTSIYEQYFGPDTIYF
NA | TRBJ1-6 | TRBV6-1 | few | TGTGCCAGCAGTGAACCCCCAACGAGGGCCTATAATTCACCCCTCCACTTT | CASSEPPTRAYNSPLHF
NA | TRBJ1-6 | TRBV18 | few | TGTGCCAGCTCACGCGCGACAGGAAATAATTCACCCCTCCACTTT | CASSRATGNNSPLHF
NA | TRBJ1-1 | TRBV7-3 | many | TGTGCCAGCAGCTTAACGCCAGGGATTGAAGCTTTCTTT | CASSLTPGIEAFF
TRBD2 | TRBJ2-1 | TRBV6-9 | NA | TGTGCCAGCAGTTGGCCAAGCGGGAGTGGATCCTACAATGAGCAGTTCTTC | CASSWPSGSGSYNEQFF
NA | TRBJ1-1 | TRBV19 | few | TGTGCCAGTAGTATCACGAGGGGCCGGGCGGCTTTCTTT | CASSITRGRAAFF
NA | TRBJ2-7 | TRBV7-8 | many | TGTGCCAGCAGCTTGGTCGACACCCACGAGCAGTACTTC | CASSLVDTHEQYF
NA | TRBJ1-1 | TRBV10-3 | few | TGTGCCATCAGTTTGAATGGGGAACCTGAAGCTTTCTTT | CAISLNGEPEAFF
TRBD2 | TRBJ2-1 | TRBV24-1 | many | TGTGCCACCAGTGACAGCGCCGGGGCGGGAGATTACAATGAGCAGTTCTTC | CATSDSAGAGDYNEQFF
NA | TRBJ2-7 | TRBV28 | many | TGTGCCAGCAGTCCATCCCAAGCGGGTCACACATCCGAGCAGTACTTC | CASSPSQAGHTSEQYF
NA | TRBJ2-7 | TRBV5-1 | many | TGCGCCAGCAGCGTTACGTTAGCCTACGAGCAGTACTTC | CASSVTLAYEQYF
TRBD2 | TRBJ2-2 | TRBV2 | many | TGTGCCAGCAGCCGAGCGGGAGGGCCCACCGGGGAGCTGTTTTTT | CASSRAGGPTGELFF
TRBD2 | TRBJ2-1 | TRBV20-1 | few | TGCAGTGCTAGCGGGACTAGCGGGCTAGGGGATGAGCAGTTCTTC | CSASGTSGLGDEQFF
NA | TRBJ2-3 | TRBV28 | NA | TGTCTCAGCAGTCCCCCCACAGATACGCAGTATTTT | CLSSPPTDTQYF
TRBD1 | TRBJ2-1 | TRBV2 | many | TGTGCCAGCATCGTGACAGGGAATGAGCAGTTCTTC | CASIVTGNEQFF
TRBD2 | TRBJ2-3 | TRBV28 | few | TGTGCCAGCACAGGGGAGGGACTAGCATCAGATACGCAGTATTTT | CASTGEGLASDTQYF
NA | TRBJ2-1 | TRBV2 | many | TGTGCCAGCAGTCCGACTTTACGAAGCTCCTACAATGAGCAGTTCTTC | CASSPTLRSSYNEQFF
NA | TRBJ1-5 | TRBV20-1 | many | TGCAGTGCTAGAGCGGCTGGCAGGGCGCAACAGCCCCAGCATTTT | CSARAAGRAQQPQHF
NA | TRBJ2-7 | TRBV20-1 | few | TGCAGTGCTTCACCCAGGGTTATCGAGCAGTACTTC | CSASPRVIEQYF
NA | TRBJ2-7 | TRBV5-5 | many | TGTGCCAGCAGCTGGGAAAGTGACGGTACAGGCTACGAGCAGTACTTC | CASSWESDGTGYEQYF
NA | TRBJ2-1 | TRBV12-3/TRBV12-4 | few | TGTGCCAGCAGTTTCGGCCAACCCGAGCAGTTCTTC | CASSFGQPEQFF
NA | TRBJ2-3 | TRBV5-1 | few | TGCGCCAGCAGCTTGGTCGGGAGCCCAGATACGCAGTATTTT | CASSLVGSPDTQYF
TRBD1 | TRBJ2-7 | TRBV6-6 | once | TGTGCCAGCAGTTACTCTGGGGAGACAGGGGGCCTGGAGCAGTACTTC | CASSYSGETGGLEQYF
NA | TRBJ2-7 | TRBV12-3/TRBV12-4 | few | TGTGCCACCGCCGGTTCGGACGAGCAGTACTTC | CATAGSDEQYF
NA | TRBJ2-6 | TRBV4-2 | few | TGTGCCAGCAGTACTAGGGCCCCTTCCTCTGGGGCCAACGTCCTGACTTTC | CASSTRAPSSGANVLTF
TRBD2 | TRBJ2-7 | TRBV19 | few | TGTGCCAGTAGTAAAGCGGGAGTTGTTCGGTACGAGCAGTACTTC | CASSKAGVVRYEQYF
TRBD2 | TRBJ2-2 | TRBV6-4 | few | TGTGCCAGCAGTGAGCTAGCGGGAGAGTTCGGGGAGCTGTTTTTT | CASSELAGEFGELFF
NA | TRBJ2-7 | TRBV29-1 | few | TGCAGCGTTGAAGACGGAGAGAGCTCCTACGAGCAGTACTTC | CSVEDGESSYEQYF
NA | TRBJ1-6 | TRBV10-3 | NA | TGTGCCATGAGAATGGACCGAACTTCACCCCTCCACTTT | CAMRMDRTSPLHF
NA | TRBJ1-6 | TRBV6-1 | NA | TGTGCCAGCAGTGAGATGTGGGGGTATTCACCCCTCCACTTT | CASSEMWGYSPLHF
NA | TRBJ2-1 | TRBV6-1 | few | TGTGCCAGCAGTGAATTTGAGATAAATGAGCAGTTCTTC | CASSEFEINEQFF
TRBD2 | TRBJ2-2 | TRBV12-3/TRBV12-4 | NA | TGTGCCAGCAGTTCAGCGGGAACCGGGGAGCTGTTTTTT | CASSSAGTGELFF